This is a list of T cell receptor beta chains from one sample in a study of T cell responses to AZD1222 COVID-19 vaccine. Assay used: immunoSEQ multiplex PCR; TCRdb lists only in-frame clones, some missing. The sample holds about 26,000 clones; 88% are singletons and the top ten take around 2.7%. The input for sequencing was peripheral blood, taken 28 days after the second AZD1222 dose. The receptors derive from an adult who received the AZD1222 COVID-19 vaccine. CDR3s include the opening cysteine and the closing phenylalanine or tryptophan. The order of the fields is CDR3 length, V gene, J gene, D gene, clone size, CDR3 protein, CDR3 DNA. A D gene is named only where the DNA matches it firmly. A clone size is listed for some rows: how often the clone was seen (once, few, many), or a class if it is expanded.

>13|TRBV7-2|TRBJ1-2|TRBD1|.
CASSPGGVYGYTF
TGTGCCAGCAGCCCAGGGGGCGTCTATGGCTACACCTTC
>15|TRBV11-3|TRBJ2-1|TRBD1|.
CASSRGQGPRDEQFF
TGTGCCAGCAGCAGAGGACAGGGTCCTAGGGATGAGCAGTTCTTC
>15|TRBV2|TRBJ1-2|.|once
CASTREGSSNYGYTF
TGTGCCAGCACCCGCGAGGGGTCCTCGAACTATGGCTACACCTTC
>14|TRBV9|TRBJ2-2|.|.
CASSPPEYTGELFF
TGTGCCAGCAGCCCTCCCGAGTACACCGGGGAGCTGTTTTTT
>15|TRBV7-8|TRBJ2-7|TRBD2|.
CASSLGASGTYEQYF
TGTGCCAGCAGCTTAGGAGCTAGCGGTACCTACGAGCAGTACTTC
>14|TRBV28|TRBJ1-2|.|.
CASSLPGGDYGYTF
TGTGCCAGCAGTTTACCAGGCGGGGACTATGGCTACACCTTC
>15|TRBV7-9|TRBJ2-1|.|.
CASSLRGNPYNEQFF
TGTGCCAGCAGCTTACGAGGGAACCCCTACAATGAGCAGTTCTTC
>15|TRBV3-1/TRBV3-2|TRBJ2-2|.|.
CASSQAPHNTGELFF
TGTGCCAGCAGCCAAGCTCCACATAACACCGGGGAGCTGTTTTTT
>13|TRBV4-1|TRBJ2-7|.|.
CASSQASNYEQYF
TGCGCCAGCAGCCAAGCTTCCAACTACGAGCAGTACTTC
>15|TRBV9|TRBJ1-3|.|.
CASSPRTSEGNTIYF
TGTGCCAGCAGCCCTAGGACTTCTGAGGGAAACACCATATATTTT